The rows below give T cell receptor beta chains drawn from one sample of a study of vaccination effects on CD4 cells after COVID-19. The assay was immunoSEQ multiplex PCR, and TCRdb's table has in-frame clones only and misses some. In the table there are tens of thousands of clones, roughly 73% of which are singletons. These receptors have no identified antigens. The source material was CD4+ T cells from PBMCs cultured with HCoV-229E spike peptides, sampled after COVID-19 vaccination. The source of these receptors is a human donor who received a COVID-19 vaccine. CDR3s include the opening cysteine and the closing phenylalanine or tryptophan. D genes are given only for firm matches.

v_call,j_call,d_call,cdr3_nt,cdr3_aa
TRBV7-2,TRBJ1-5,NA,TGTGCCAGCAGCTTAGCGGGGGGGGCGTGGAGCAATCAGCCCCAGCATTTT,CASSLAGGAWSNQPQHF
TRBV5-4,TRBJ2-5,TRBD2,TGTGCCAGCAGCTTGGGAGGGCGGGGGGCCCCCCGCGAGACCCAGTACTTC,CASSLGGRGAPRETQYF
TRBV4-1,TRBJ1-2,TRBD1,TGCGCCAGCAGCCAAGTCTCCCTGACAGGGACCTATGGCTACACCTTC,CASSQVSLTGTYGYTF
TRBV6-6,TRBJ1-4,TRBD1,TGTGCCAGCATTAAGGGACAGGCAACTAATGAAAAACTGTTTTTT,CASIKGQATNEKLFF
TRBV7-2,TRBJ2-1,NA,TGTGCCAGCAGCCCCTGGGCAGGGGTCTCCTACAATGAGCAGTTCTTC,CASSPWAGVSYNEQFF
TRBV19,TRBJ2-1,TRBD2,TGTGCCAGTAGTAAGGGACTAGCGGGGGGGCGCTACAATGAGCAGTTCTTC,CASSKGLAGGRYNEQFF
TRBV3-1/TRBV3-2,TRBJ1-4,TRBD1,TGTGCCAGCAGCCCCCCAGGACAGGGCCTCAATCGTGAAAAACTGTTTTTT,CASSPPGQGLNREKLFF
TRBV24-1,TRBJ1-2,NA,TGTGCCACCAGTGACCCAGCGGATGGCTACACCTTC,CATSDPADGYTF
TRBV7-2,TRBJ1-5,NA,TGTGCCAGCAGTTCCGGGGGTAACGGTCAGCCCCAGCATTTT,CASSSGGNGQPQHF
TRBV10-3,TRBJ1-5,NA,TGTGCCATCAGTGAGCGGGCAGGGTCGTCGGTGGGTCAGCCCCAGCATTTT,CAISERAGSSVGQPQHF